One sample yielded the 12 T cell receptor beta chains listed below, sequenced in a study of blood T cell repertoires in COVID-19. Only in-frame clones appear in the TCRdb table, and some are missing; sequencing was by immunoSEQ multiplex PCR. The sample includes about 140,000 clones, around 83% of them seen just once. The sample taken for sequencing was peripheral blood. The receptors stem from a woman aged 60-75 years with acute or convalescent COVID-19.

The CDR3 loop reads CASQSPAGMNTEAFF. Here the CDR3 DNA reads TGTGCCAGCCAAAGTCCGGCAGGGATGAACACTGAAGCTTTCTTT. V is TRBV28 and J is TRBJ1-1; TRBD1 might be the D (5 bases). Trimming left V 8 bases short and J 0 bases short, with 16 bases between. Per the germline V gene, CDR1 is MDHEN and CDR2 is SYDVKM. This CDR3 is 15 amino acids long.

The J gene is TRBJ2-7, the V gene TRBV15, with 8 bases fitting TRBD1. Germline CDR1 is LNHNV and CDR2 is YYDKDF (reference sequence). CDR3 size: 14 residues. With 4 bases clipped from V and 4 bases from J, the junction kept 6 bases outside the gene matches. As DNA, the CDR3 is TGTGCCACCAGCATCGCTAGGACAGGGTACGAGCAGTACTTC. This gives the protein CATSIARTGYEQYF.

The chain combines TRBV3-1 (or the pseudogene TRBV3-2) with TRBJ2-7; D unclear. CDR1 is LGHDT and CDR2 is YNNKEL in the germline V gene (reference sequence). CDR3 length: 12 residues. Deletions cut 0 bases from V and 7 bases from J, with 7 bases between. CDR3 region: CASSQEVREQYF. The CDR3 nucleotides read TGTGCCAGCAGCCAAGAGGTGAGGGAGCAGTACTTC.

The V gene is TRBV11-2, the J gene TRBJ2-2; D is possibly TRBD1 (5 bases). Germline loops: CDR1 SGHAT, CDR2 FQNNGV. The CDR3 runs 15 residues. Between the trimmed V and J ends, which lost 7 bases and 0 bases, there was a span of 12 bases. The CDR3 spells CASTTGAANTGELFF. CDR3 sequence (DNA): TGTGCCAGCACCACAGGAGCCGCGAACACCGGGGAGCTGTTTTTT. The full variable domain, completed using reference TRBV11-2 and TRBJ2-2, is EAGVAQSPRYKIIEKRQSVAFWCNPISGHATLYWYQQILGQGPKLLIQFQNNGVVDDSQLPKDRFSAERLKGVDSTLKIQPAKLEDSAVYLCASTTGAANTGELFFGEGSRLTVL.

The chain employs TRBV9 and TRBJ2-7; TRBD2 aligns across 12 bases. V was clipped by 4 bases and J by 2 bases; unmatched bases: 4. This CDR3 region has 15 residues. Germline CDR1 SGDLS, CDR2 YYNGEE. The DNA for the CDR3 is TGTGCCAGCAGCCACGGACTAGCGGGGACCTACGAGCAGTACTTC. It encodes CASSHGLAGTYEQYF.

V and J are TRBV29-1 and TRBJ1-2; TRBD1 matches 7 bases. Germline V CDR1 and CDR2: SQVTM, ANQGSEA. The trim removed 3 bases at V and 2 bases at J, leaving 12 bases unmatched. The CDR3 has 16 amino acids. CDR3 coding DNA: TGCAGCGTTGAGTCGGCAGACAGGGTGGCCAACTATGGCTACACCTTC. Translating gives CSVESADRVANYGYTF.

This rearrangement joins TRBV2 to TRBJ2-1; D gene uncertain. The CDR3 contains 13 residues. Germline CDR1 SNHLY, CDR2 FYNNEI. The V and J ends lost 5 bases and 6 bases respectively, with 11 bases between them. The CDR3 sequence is CASSPTGSNEQFF. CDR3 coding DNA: TGTGCCAGCAGTCCGACCGGGTCCAATGAGCAGTTCTTC.

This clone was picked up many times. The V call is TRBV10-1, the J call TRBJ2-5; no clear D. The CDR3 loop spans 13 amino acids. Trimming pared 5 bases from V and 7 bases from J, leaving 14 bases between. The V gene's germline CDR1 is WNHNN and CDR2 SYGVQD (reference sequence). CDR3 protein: CASSRSPEGTQYF. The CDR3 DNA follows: TGCGCCAGCAGTAGGAGCCCAGAAGGGACCCAGTACTTC.

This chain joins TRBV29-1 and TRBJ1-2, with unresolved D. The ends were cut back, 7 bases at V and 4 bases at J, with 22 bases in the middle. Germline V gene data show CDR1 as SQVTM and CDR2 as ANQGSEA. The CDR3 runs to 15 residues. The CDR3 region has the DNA TGCAGCGCACCCGTTCCAGGCAAACTCTCCTATGGCTACACCTTC. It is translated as CSAPVPGKLSYGYTF.

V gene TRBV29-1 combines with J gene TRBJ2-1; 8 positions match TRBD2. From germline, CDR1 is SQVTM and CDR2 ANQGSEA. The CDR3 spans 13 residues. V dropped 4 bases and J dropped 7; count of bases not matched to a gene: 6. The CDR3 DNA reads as TGCAGCGTTGCCAGGTCGGGGGGGAATGAGCAGTTCTTC. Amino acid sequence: CSVARSGGNEQFF.

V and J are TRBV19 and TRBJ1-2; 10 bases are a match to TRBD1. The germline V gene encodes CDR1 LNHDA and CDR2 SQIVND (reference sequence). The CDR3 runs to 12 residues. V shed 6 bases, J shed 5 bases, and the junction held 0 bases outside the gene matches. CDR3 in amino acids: CASRDRGYGYTF. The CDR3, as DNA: TGTGCCAGTAGGGACAGGGGGTATGGCTACACCTTC. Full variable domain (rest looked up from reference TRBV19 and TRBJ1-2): DGGITQSPKYLFRKEGQNVTLSCEQNLNHDAMYWYRQDPGQGLRLIYYSQIVNDFQKGDIAEGYSVSREKKESFPLTVTSAQKNPTAFYLCASRDRGYGYTFGSGTRLTVV.

CDR3 region: CASSQEWGGAQYF. In DNA form, the CDR3 reads TGCGCCAGCAGCCAAGAGTGGGGAGGGGCGCAGTATTTT. The rearrangement links TRBV4-1 to TRBJ2-3; 7 positions agree with TRBD2. The ends lost 0 bases at V and 10 bases at J; junction bases unmatched: 4. The CDR3 is 13 residues long. Germline V lookup: CDR1 MGHRA, CDR2 YSYEKL.